These T cell receptor beta chains were read from a single sample in a study of blood T cell repertoires in COVID-19. Repertoires were generated with immunoSEQ multiplex PCR, while TCRdb's copy carries only in-frame clones and drops some. The table has a few hundred thousand clones, 75% to 95% seen once. Sequenced input: peripheral blood. These receptors originate from a woman aged 25 to 39 with COVID-19, enrolled during active disease. Both conserved end residues are part of each CDR3. D genes are given only for firm matches. Expanded clones get a size class; other rows say once, few or many, or leave the size out.

clone size,J gene,D gene,V gene,CDR3 protein,CDR3 DNA
NA,TRBJ2-1,NA,TRBV28,CASSQDFYNEQFF,TGTGCCAGCAGTCAGGACTTTTACAATGAGCAGTTCTTC
NA,TRBJ1-1,NA,TRBV12-5,CASAPGVRNTEAFF,TGTGCTAGTGCTCCCGGGGTGAGGAACACTGAAGCTTTCTTT
NA,TRBJ1-6,NA,TRBV27,CASSLTPDYSPLHF,TGTGCCAGCAGTTTAACCCCGGACTATTCACCCCTCCACTTT
NA,TRBJ1-1,TRBD1,TRBV5-6,CASSQDRVGTEAFF,TGTGCCAGCAGCCAAGACAGGGTTGGAACTGAAGCTTTCTTT
NA,TRBJ1-2,TRBD1,TRBV28,CASSSAGQDSDYNYGYTF,TGTGCCAGCAGTTCGGCCGGACAGGATTCGGATTATAACTATGGCTACACCTTC
NA,TRBJ2-3,NA,TRBV6-5,CASSYSPAGRDTQYF,TGTGCCAGCAGTTACTCCCCCGCAGGAAGAGATACGCAGTATTTT
few,TRBJ1-6,NA,TRBV30,CAWSVGGSPLHF,TGTGCCTGGAGTGTAGGGGGTTCACCCCTCCACTTT
NA,TRBJ1-5,NA,TRBV18,CASSLTGSPTNQPQHF,TGTGCCAGCTCACTCACCGGGTCCCCGACCAATCAGCCCCAGCATTTT
few,TRBJ1-5,TRBD1,TRBV6-2/TRBV6-3,CASSYNLQGPNQPQHF,TGTGCCAGCAGTTACAATTTACAGGGGCCCAATCAGCCCCAGCATTTT
NA,TRBJ2-7,NA,TRBV27,CASSPRGGEQYF,TGTGCCAGCAGTCCCCGGGGAGGCGAGCAGTACTTC
NA,TRBJ1-2,TRBD1,TRBV19,CASSWTGEGYGYTF,TGTGCCAGTAGTTGGACAGGGGAGGGCTATGGCTACACCTTC
NA,TRBJ1-1,TRBD1,TRBV30,CAWSVQGAWAEAFF,TGTGCCTGGAGTGTACAGGGGGCATGGGCTGAAGCTTTCTTT
NA,TRBJ1-1,NA,TRBV5-1,CASSGDPPGRAFF,TGCGCCAGCAGCGGTGACCCGCCCGGGAGAGCTTTCTTT
NA,TRBJ2-3,NA,TRBV9,CASSVAPKSTDTQYF,TGTGCCAGCAGCGTAGCACCTAAAAGCACAGATACGCAGTATTTT
NA,TRBJ2-5,TRBD1,TRBV18,CASSPRTTGGAETQYF,TGTGCCAGCTCGCCAAGAACGACAGGGGGGGCGGAGACCCAGTACTTC
NA,TRBJ2-7,TRBD2,TRBV28,CASSDAGGPNEQYF,TGTGCCAGCAGTGACGCGGGAGGGCCAAACGAGCAGTACTTC
NA,TRBJ2-1,TRBD2,TRBV7-3,CASSLIAGGRNEQFF,TGTGCCAGCAGCTTAATAGCGGGAGGGCGGAATGAGCAGTTCTTC
NA,TRBJ1-1,TRBD1,TRBV7-3,CASSPGQGSEAFF,TGTGCCAGCAGCCCGGGACAGGGCTCTGAAGCTTTCTTT
NA,TRBJ2-1,TRBD2,TRBV11-2,CASSLMGLAGVGSYNEQFF,TGTGCCAGCAGTCTCATGGGACTAGCGGGGGTAGGCTCCTACAATGAGCAGTTCTTC
NA,TRBJ2-3,NA,TRBV28,CASTPGLGYFTDTQYF,TGTGCCAGCACCCCGGGACTGGGTTACTTCACAGATACGCAGTATTTT
NA,TRBJ2-5,TRBD1,TRBV6-6,CASSPQDRAGLGETQYF,TGTGCCAGCAGTCCGCAGGACAGGGCAGGGCTAGGAGAGACCCAGTACTTC
NA,TRBJ2-3,TRBD1,TRBV24-1,CATSDPSTGGVDTDTQYF,TGTGCCACCAGTGATCCGTCAACAGGGGGCGTTGACACAGATACGCAGTATTTT
NA,TRBJ2-7,TRBD1,TRBV24-1,CATSDPGQVRQYF,TGTGCCACCAGTGACCCTGGACAGGTTCGCCAGTACTTC
NA,TRBJ2-5,TRBD2,TRBV7-9,CASSPVGGAHTQETQYF,TGTGCCAGCAGCCCAGTCGGGGGGGCACATACGCAAGAGACCCAGTACTTC
NA,TRBJ2-3,NA,TRBV12-2,CASRLAPFYVTRFADTQYF,TGTGCAAGTCGCTTAGCGCCCTTTTATGTGACTAGATTCGCAGATACGCAGTATTTT